This T cell receptor beta chain comes out of a study of blood T cell repertoires in COVID-19. About the study: Whether acute or convalescent, the COVID-19 samples came from the United States, Italy and Spain.

Profiling relied on immunoSEQ multiplex PCR, and the TCRdb table lists in-frame clones only, not all of them. The data show about 200,000 clones, 86% seen once. Clinical history as reported by participants underpinned cohort assignment. This clone was observed a few times. This CDR3 region has 14 residues. Trimming took 4 bases from V and 3 from J; bases not matched to a gene: 6. Germline assignment: CDR1 GTSNPN and CDR2 SVGIG (reference sequence). This TCR was sampled from a woman in her twenties or thirties who had been exposed to COVID-19. Sequenced sample: PBMCs or T cells enriched from blood (not recorded which). The genes are TRBV30 and TRBJ1-5; TRBD1 matches at 7 bases. CDR3 region: CAWTTGWDNQPQHF. The DNA for the CDR3 is TGTGCCTGGACGACAGGGTGGGACAATCAGCCCCAGCATTTT.